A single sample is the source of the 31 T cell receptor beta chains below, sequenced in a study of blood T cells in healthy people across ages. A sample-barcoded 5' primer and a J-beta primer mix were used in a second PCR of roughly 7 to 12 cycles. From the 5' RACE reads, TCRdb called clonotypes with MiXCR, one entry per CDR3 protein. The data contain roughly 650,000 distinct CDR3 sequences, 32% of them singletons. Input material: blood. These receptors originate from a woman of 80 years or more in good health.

The CDR3 loop is CASSQGLTGIWPQHF. The CDR3 coding sequence is TGTGCCAGCAGCCAAGGGCTAACGGGGATTTGGCCCCAGCATTTT. The chain employs TRBV3-1 and TRBJ1-5; no reliable D call. This CDR3 contains 15 residues. Germline assignment: CDR1 LGHDT and CDR2 YNNKEL (reference sequence). The V gene lost 1 base and the J gene lost 9 bases, with 16 bases spanning the gap. Full variable domain (remainder filled in from reference TRBV3-1 and TRBJ1-5): DTAVSQTPKYLVTQMGNDKSIKCEQNLGHDTMYWYKQDSKKFLKIMFSYNNKELIINETVPNRFSPKSPDKAHLNLHINSLELGDSAVYFCASSQGLTGIWPQHFGDGTRLSIL.

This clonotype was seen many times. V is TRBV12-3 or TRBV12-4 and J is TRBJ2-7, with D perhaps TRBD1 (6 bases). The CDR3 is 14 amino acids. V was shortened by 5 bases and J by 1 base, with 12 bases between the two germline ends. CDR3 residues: CASSSRDKSYEQYF. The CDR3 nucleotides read TGTGCCAGCAGTAGCCGGGACAAATCCTACGAGCAGTACTTC.

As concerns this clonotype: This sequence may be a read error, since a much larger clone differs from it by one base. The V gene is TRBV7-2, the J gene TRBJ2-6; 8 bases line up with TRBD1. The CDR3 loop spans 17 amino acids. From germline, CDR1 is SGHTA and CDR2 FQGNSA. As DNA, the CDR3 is TGTGCCAGCAGCCTCCACGCGACAGGGGCTGGGGCCAACGTCCGGACTTTC. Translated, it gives CASSLHATGAGANVRTF.

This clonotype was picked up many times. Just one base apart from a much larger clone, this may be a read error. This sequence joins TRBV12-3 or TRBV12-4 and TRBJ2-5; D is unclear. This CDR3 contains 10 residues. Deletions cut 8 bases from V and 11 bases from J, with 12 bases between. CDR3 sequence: CASDSPEQYF. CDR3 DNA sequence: TGTGCCAGCGATAGTCCTGAGCAGTACTTC.

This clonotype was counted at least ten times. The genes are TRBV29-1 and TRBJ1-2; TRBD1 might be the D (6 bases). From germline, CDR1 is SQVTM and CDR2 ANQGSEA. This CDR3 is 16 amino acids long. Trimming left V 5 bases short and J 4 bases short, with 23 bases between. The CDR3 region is CSVSQGEFGIVYGYTF. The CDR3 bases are TGCAGCGTTTCACAGGGAGAATTTGGAATAGTCTATGGCTACACCTTC.

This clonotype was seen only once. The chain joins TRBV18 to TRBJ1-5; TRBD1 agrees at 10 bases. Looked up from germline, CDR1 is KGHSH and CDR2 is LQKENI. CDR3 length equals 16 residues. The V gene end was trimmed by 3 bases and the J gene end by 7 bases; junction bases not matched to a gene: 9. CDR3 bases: TGTGCCAGCTCACCTTCCGGACAGGGGGTGACCCAGCCCCAGCATTTT. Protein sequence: CASSPSGQGVTQPQHF.

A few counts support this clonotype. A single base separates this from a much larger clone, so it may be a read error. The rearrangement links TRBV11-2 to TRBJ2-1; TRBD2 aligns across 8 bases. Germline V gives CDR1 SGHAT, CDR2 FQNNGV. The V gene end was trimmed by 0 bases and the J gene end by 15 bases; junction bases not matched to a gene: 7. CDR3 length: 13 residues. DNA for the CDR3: TGTGCCAGCAGCTTAGATTTTCAGGGGACTAGGTTCTTC. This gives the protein CASSLDFQGTRFF.

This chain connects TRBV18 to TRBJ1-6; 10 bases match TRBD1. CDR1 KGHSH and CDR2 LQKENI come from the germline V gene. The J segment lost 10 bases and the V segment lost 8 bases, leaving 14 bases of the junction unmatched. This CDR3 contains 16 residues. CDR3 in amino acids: CASPHKGTGAGSPLHF. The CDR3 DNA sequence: TGTGCCAGCCCACACAAGGGGACAGGGGCGGGATCACCCCTCCACTTT.

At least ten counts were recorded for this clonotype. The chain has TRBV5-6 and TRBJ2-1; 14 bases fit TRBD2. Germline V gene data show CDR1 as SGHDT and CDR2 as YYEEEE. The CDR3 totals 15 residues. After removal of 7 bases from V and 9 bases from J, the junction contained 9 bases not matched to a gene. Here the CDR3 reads CASGGLAGASGEQFF. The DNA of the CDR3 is TGTGCCAGCGGGGGACTAGCGGGGGCCTCGGGTGAGCAGTTCTTC.

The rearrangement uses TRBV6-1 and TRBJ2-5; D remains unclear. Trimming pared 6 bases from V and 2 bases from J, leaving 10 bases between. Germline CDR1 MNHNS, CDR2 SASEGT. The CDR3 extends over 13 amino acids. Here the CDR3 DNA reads TGTGCCAGCAGCCGACGGCTACAAGAGACCCAGTACTTC. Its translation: CASSRRLQETQYF.

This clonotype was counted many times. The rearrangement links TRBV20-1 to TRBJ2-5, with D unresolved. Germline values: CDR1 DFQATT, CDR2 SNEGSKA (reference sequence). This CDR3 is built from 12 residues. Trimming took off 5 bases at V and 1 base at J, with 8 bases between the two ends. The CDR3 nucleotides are TGCAGTGCTCCCGGTTTCCAAGAGACCCAGTACTTC. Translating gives CSAPGFQETQYF.

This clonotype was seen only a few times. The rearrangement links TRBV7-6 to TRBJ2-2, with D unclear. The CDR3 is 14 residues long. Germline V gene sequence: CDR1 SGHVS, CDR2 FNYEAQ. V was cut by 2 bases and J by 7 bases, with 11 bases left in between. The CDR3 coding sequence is TGTGCCAGCAGCTTAAGGGCTGTGTACGGGGAGCTGTTTTTT. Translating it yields CASSLRAVYGELFF. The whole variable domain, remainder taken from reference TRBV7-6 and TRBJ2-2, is GAGVSQSPRYKVTKRGQDVALRCDPISGHVSLYWYRQALGQGPEFLTYFNYEAQQDKSGLPNDRFSAERPEGSISTLTIQRTEQRDSAMYRCASSLRAVYGELFFGEGSRLTVL.

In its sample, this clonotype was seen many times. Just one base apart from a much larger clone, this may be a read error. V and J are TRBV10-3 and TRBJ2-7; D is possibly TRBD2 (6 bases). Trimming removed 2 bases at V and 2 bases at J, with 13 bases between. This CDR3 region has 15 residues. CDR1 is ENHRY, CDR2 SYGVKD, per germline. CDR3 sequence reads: CAISEGRDGAYEQYF. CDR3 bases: TGTGCCATCAGTGAGGGGCGGGACGGAGCCTACGAGCAGTACTTC.

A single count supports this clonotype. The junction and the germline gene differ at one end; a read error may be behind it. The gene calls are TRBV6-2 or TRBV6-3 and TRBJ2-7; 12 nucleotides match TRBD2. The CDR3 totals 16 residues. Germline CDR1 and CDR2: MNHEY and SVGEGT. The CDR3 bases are TGTGCCAGCAGACCCAGACTAGCGGGGGATTCCTACGAGCAGGACTTC. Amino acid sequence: CASRPRLAGDSYEQDF.

DNA of the CDR3: TGTGCCAGCTCACCAAAGGAAGGGGCCGTTACGGCTTTCTTT. Its protein product is CASSPKEGAVTAFF. This rearrangement joins TRBV18 to TRBJ1-1, with a possible D match to TRBD1 (5 bases). Trimming shortened V by 2 bases and J by 11 bases, and 18 bases separated the two germline ends. Germline assignment: CDR1 KGHSH and CDR2 LQKENI. The CDR3 sequence is 14 residues long.

CDR3 nucleotide sequence: TGTGCCAGCAGTCTAGTTCGGGCCGCGAGGAATTCACCCCTCCACTTT. Translation gives CASSLVRAARNSPLHF. This chain joins TRBV6-6 and TRBJ1-6; D is unresolved. Germline CDR1 is MNHNY and CDR2 is SVGAGI (reference sequence). Between the trimmed V and J ends, which lost 5 bases and 7 bases, there was a span of 18 bases. There are 16 residues in the CDR3.

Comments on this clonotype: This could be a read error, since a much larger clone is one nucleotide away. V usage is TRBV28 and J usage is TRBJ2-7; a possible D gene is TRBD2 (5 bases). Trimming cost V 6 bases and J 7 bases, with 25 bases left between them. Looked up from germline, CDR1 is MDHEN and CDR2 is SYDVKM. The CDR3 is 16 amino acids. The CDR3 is CASSGSGSVYYNEQYF. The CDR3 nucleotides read TGTGCCAGCAGCGGCTCGGGGTCGGTCTACTACAATGAGCAGTACTTC.

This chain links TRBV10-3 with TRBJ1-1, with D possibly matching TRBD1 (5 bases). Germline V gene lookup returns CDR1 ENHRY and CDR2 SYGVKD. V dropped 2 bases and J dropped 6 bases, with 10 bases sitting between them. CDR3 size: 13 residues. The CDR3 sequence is CAISEGTGAEAFF. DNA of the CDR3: TGTGCCATCAGTGAGGGGACGGGGGCTGAAGCTTTCTTT.

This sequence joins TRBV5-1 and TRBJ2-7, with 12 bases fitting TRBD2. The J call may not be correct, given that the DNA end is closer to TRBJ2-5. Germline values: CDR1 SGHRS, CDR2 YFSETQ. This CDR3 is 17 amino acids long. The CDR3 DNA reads TGCGCCAGCAGCTCTAGCGGGGGGGCCTTAGTCCAAGAGACCCAGTACTTC. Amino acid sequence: CASSSSGGALVQETQYF.

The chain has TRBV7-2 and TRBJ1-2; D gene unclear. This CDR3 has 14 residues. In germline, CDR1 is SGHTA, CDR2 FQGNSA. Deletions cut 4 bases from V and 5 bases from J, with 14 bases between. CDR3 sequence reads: CASSSLRTGYGYTF. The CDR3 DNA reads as TGTGCCAGCAGCTCTCTCCGGACCGGGTATGGCTACACCTTC.

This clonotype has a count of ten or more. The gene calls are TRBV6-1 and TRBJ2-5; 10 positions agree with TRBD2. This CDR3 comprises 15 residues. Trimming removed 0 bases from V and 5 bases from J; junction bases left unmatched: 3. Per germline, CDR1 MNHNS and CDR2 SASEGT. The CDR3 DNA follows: TGTGCCAGCAGTGAAGCCCAGGGACTAGCGGAGACCCAGTACTTC. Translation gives CASSEAQGLAETQYF.

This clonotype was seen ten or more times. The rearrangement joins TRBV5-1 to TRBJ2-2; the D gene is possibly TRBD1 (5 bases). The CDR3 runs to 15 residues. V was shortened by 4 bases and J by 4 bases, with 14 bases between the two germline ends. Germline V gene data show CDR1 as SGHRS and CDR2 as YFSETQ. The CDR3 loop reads CASSIQDRRTGELFF. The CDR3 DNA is TGCGCCAGCAGCATACAGGATCGCCGCACCGGGGAGCTGTTTTTT.

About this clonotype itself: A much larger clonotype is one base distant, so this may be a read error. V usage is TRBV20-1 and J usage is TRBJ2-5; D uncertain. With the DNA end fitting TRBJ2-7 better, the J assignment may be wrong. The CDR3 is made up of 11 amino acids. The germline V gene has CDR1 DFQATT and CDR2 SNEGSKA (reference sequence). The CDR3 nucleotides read TGCAGTGCTGGCTACAAAAGCGAGCAGTACTTC. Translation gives CSAGYKSEQYF.

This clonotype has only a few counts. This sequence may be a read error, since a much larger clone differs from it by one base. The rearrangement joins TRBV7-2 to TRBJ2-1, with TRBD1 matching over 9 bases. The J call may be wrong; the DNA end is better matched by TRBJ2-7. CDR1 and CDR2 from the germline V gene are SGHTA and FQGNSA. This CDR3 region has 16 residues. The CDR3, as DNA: TGTGCCAGCAGTCCTCTCGGGACAGGGCAGTACAATGAGCAGTACTTC. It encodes CASSPLGTGQYNEQYF.

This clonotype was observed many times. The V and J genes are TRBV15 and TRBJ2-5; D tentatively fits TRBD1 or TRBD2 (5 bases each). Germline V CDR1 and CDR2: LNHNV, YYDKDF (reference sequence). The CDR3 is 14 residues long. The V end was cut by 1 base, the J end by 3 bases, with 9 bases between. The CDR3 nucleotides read TGTGCCACCAGCAGAGCGGGGCTTGAAGAGACCCAGTACTTC. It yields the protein CATSRAGLEETQYF.

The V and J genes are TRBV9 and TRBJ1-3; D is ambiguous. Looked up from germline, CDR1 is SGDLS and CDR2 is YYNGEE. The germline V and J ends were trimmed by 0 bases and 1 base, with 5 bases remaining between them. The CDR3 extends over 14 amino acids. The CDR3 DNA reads TGTGCCAGCAGCGTAGAAGGTTCTGGAAACACCATATATTTT. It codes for CASSVEGSGNTIYF.

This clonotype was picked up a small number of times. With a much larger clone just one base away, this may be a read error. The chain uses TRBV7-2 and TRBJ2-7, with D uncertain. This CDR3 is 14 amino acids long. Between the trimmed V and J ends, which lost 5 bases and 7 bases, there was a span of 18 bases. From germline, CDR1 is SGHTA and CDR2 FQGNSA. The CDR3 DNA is TGTGCCAGCAGCCCCCCCGGGCTAGGGTGGGAGCAGTACTTC. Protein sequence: CASSPPGLGWEQYF.

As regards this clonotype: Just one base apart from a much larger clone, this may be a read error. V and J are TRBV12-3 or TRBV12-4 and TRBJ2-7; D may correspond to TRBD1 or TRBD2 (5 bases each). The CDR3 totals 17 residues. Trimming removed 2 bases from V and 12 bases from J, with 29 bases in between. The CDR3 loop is CASSLILDRVEGETRYF. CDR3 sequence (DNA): TGTGCCAGCAGTTTAATTTTAGATAGGGTGGAAGGGGAGACCCGGTACTTC.

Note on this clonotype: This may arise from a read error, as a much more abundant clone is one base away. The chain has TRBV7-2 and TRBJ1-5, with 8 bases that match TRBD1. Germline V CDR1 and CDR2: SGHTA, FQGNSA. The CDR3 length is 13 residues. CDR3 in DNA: TGTGTCAGCAGCCCGGACAGGGTGCAGCCCCAGCATTTT. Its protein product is CVSSPDRVQPQHF.

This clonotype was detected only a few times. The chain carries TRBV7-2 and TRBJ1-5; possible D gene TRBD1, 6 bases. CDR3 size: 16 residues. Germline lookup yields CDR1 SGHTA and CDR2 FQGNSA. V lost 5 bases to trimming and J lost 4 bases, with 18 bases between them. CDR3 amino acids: CASSLSGTRINQPQHF. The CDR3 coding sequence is TGTGCCAGCAGCCTGAGCGGGACACGAATTAATCAGCCCCAGCATTTT.

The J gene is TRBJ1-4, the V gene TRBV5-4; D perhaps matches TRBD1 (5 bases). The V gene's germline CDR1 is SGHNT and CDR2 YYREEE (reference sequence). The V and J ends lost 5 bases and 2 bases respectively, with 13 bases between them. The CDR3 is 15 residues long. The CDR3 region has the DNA TGTGCCAGCAGTGTGCGGCAGGGCACTAATGAAAAACTGTTTTTT. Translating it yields CASSVRQGTNEKLFF.